These 9 T cell receptor beta chains originate from one sample sequenced in a study of cytomegalovirus exposure and HLA in healthy donors. TCRdb keeps only in-frame clones here, not all; method: immunoSEQ multiplex PCR. The profile shows 65,000 to 75,000 clones, around 94% of them singletons. The sequenced sample was PBMCs. These receptors all come from a woman under 30 in good health and CMV-seropositive.

The chain has TRBV19 and TRBJ1-2; 10 bases are shared with TRBD1. Germline-derived CDR1 and CDR2 are LNHDA and SQIVND (reference sequence). V lost 5 bases, J lost 0 bases, and 6 bases stayed unmatched. This CDR3 has 16 residues. Here the CDR3 reads CASSLPGQGTNYGYTF. In DNA form, the CDR3 reads TGTGCCAGTAGTCTCCCGGGACAGGGGACTAACTATGGCTACACCTTC.

The chain has TRBV18 and TRBJ2-1; 9 nucleotides match TRBD2. This CDR3 is 15 amino acids long. V lost 2 bases and J lost 5; bases outside the gene matches: 4. Germline CDR1 KGHSH, CDR2 LQKENI. CDR3 sequence: CASSPSQRGDNEQFF. For the CDR3, the DNA is TGTGCCAGCTCACCATCCCAGCGGGGGGACAATGAGCAGTTCTTC.

Only one count was recorded for this clone. The chain couples TRBV28 to TRBJ1-2, with D possibly TRBD1 on 5 matching bases. This CDR3 has 18 amino acids. CDR1 is MDHEN, CDR2 SYDVKM, per germline. V was shortened by 5 bases and J by 1 base, with 23 bases between the two germline ends. As DNA, the CDR3 is TGTGCCAGCAGTCAAATCAGTCCTGTCCGGGACTTTAACTATGGCTACACCTTC. It encodes CASSQISPVRDFNYGYTF.

The V gene is TRBV27, the J gene TRBJ2-1; 10 bases are a match to TRBD2. The CDR3 covers 16 residues. Losses at the gene ends were 7 bases for V and 5 bases for J; bases not matched to a gene: 11. Germline CDR1 and CDR2: MNHEY and SMNVEV (reference sequence). As DNA, the CDR3 is TGTGCCAGCAATTCTCCCTTAGCGGGAGGTGACAATGAGCAGTTCTTC. Translating it yields CASNSPLAGGDNEQFF.

This rearrangement joins TRBV7-8 to TRBJ2-7; 8 nucleotides align to TRBD1. The CDR3 runs to 15 residues. J gave up 8 bases and V 1 base, and 10 bases lay outside the gene matches. In germline, CDR1 is SGHVS, CDR2 FQNEAQ. This CDR3 is CASSLEGDRMGKQYF. The CDR3 DNA is TGTGCCAGCAGCTTAGAAGGGGACAGGATGGGAAAGCAGTACTTC.

The genes are TRBV28 and TRBJ2-3; 7 nucleotides align to TRBD1. There are 15 residues in the CDR3. V gave up 7 bases and J gave up 2 bases; unmatched junction bases: 9. Germline-derived CDR1 and CDR2 are MDHEN and SYDVKM. The CDR3 nucleotides are TGTGCCAGCAACCGCCGGGACAGCTACACAGATACGCAGTATTTT. Translating gives CASNRRDSYTDTQYF.

V is TRBV28 and J is TRBJ1-6, with D hard to call. CDR1 is MDHEN, CDR2 SYDVKM, per germline. This CDR3 is built from 14 residues. Trimming pared 3 bases from V and 7 bases from J, leaving 10 bases between. CDR3 bases: TGTGCCAGCAGTTTTTCCTACAGAAATTCACCCCTCCACTTT. This translates into CASSFSYRNSPLHF.

This chain connects TRBV21-1 to TRBJ1-2; the table calls TRBD1, which could not be checked here. TRBV21-1 is classified as a pseudogene. This CDR3 region has 17 residues. The CDR3 nucleotides read TGTGCCAGCAGCTCCCAAATGCGGACAGGGATCCACGGTGGCTACACCTTC. Its protein is CASSSQMRTGIHGGYTF.

The chain joins TRBV28 to TRBJ2-7, with D possibly being TRBD2 (7 bases). Per germline, CDR1 MDHEN and CDR2 SYDVKM. The V gene lost 3 bases and the J gene lost 0 bases, with 18 bases spanning the gap. The CDR3 runs 17 residues. The CDR3 loop is CASSFRQGGGLSYEQYF. The CDR3 nucleotides read TGTGCCAGCAGTTTTCGTCAGGGAGGGGGTCTCTCCTACGAGCAGTACTTC.